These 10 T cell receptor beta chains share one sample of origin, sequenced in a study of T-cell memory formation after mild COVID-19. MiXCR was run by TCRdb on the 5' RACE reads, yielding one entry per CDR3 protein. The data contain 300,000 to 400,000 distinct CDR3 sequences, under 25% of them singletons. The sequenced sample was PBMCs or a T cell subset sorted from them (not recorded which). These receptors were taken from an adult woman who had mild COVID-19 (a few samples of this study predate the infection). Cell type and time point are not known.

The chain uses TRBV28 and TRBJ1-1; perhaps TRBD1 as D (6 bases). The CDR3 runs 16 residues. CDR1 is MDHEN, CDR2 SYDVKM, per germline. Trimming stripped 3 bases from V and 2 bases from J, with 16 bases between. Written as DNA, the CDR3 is TGTGCCAGCAGTTTGTTGCGGCAGGGACAAAACACTGAAGCTTTCTTT. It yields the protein CASSLLRQGQNTEAFF.

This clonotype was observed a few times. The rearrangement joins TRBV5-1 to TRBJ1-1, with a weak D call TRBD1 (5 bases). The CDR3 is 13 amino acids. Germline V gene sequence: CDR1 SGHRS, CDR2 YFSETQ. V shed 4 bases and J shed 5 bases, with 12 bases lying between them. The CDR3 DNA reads TGCGCCAGCAGCCGCCTGGGGGAGACTGAAGCTTTCTTT. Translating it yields CASSRLGETEAFF.

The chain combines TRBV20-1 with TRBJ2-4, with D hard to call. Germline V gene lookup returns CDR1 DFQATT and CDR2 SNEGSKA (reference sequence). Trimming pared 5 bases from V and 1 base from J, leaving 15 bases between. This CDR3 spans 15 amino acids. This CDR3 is CSAGDQVLAKNIQYF. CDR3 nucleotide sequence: TGCAGTGCTGGTGACCAGGTTCTGGCCAAAAACATTCAGTACTTC.

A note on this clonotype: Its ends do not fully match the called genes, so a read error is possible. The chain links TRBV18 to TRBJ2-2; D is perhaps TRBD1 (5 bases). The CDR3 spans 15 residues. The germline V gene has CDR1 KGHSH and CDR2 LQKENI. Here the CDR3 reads CAISPDSRNTGELFF. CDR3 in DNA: TGTGCCATCTCACCAGACAGTCGGAACACCGGGGAGCTGTTTTTT. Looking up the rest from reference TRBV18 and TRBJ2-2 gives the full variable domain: NAGVMQNPRHLVRRRGQEARLRCSPMKGHSHVYWYRQLPEEGLKFMVYLQKENIIDESGMPKERFSAEFPKEGPSILRIQQVVRGDSAAYFCAISPDSRNTGELFFGEGSRLTVL.

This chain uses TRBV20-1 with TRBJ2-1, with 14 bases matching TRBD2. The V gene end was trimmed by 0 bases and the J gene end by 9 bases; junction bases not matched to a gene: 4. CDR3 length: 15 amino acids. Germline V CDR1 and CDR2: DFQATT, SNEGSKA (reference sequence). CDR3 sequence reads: CSARDRGLAGVEQFF. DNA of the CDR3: TGCAGTGCTAGAGACCGGGGACTAGCGGGGGTTGAGCAGTTCTTC.

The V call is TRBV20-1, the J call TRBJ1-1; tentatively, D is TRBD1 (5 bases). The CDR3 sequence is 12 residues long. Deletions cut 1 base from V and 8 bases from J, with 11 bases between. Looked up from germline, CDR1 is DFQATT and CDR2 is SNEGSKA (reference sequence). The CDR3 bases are TGCAGTGCTAGAGTCCGGGACGGAGAAGCTTTCTTT. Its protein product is CSARVRDGEAFF.

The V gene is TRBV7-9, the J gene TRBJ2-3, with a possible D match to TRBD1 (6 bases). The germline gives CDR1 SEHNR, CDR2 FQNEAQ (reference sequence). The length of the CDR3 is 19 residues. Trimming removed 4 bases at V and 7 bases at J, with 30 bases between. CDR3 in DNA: TGTGCCAGCAGCTCCTCCGATCCGGACAGCCAGGTCAAATTACATACGCAGTATTTT. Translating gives CASSSSDPDSQVKLHTQYF.

DNA for the CDR3: TGTGCCAGCAGCCAAGATCTAGCGGGGCTGACAGATACGCAGTATTTT. This gives the protein CASSQDLAGLTDTQYF. The rearrangement joins TRBV3-1 to TRBJ2-3; 9 bases are a match to TRBD2. The CDR3 is 16 residues long. The V segment lost 0 bases and the J segment 3 bases; nucleotides outside the gene matches: 4. Germline loops: CDR1 LGHDT, CDR2 YNNKEL (reference sequence).

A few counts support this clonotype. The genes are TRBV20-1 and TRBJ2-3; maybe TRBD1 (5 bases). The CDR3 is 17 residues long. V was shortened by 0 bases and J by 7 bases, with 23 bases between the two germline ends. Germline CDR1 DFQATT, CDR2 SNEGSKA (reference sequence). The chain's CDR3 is CSARDGPLGFGAHTQYF. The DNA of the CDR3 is TGCAGTGCTAGAGATGGGCCTTTGGGCTTTGGGGCTCATACGCAGTATTTT.

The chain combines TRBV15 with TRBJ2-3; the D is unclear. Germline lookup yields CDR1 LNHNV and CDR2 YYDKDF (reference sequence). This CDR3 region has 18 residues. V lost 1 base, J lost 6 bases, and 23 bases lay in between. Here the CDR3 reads CATSRASTVAGSGDTQYF. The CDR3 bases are TGTGCCACCAGCAGAGCGTCCACAGTAGCTGGGTCGGGTGATACGCAGTATTTT.